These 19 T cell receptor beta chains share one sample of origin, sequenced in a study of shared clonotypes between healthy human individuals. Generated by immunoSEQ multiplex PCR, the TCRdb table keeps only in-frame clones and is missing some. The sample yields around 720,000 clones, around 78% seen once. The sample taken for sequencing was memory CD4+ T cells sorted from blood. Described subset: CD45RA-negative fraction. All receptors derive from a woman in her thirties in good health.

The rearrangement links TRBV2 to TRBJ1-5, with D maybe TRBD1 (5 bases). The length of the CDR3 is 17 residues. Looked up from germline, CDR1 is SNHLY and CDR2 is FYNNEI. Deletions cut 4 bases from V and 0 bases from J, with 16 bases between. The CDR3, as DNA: TGTGCCAGCAGTGTCTTTGGACAACTTTATAGCAATCAGCCCCAGCATTTT. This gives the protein CASSVFGQLYSNQPQHF.

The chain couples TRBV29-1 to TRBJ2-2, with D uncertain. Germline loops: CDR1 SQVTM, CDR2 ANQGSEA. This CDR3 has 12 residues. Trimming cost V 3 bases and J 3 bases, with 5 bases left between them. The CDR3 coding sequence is TGCAGCGTTGATGCGGACACCGGGGAGCTGTTTTTT. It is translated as CSVDADTGELFF.

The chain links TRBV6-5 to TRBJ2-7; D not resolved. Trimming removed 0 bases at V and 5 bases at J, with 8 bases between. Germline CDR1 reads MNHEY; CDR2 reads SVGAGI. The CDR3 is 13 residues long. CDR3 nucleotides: TGTGCCAGCAGTTACTCCCCGGAGAACGAGCAGTACTTC. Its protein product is CASSYSPENEQYF.

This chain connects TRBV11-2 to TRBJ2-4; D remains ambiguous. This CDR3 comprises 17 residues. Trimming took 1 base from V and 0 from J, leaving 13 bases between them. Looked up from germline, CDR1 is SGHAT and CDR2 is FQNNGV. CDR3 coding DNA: TGTGCCAGCAGCTTAGTGCGAGGTCCTCTAGCCAAAAACATTCAGTACTTC. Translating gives CASSLVRGPLAKNIQYF.

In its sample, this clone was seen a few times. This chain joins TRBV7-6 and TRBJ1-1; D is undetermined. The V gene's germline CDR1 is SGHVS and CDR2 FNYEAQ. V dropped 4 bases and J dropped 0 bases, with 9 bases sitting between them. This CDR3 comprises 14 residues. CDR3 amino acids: CASSSQVVNTEAFF. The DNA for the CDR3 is TGTGCCAGCAGCTCCCAGGTTGTGAACACTGAAGCTTTCTTT.

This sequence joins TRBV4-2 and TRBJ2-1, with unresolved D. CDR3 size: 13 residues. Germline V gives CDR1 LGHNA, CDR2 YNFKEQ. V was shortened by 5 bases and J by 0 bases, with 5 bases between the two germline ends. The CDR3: CASSGVSYNEQFF. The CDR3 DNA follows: TGTGCCAGCAGCGGCGTCTCCTACAATGAGCAGTTCTTC.

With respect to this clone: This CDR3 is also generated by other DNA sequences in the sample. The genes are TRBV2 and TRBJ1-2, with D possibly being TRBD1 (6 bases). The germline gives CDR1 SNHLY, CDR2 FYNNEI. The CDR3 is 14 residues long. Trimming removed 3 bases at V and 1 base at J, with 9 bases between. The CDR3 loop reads CASSDRGNNYGYTF. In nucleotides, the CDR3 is TGTGCCAGCAGTGACAGGGGAAATAACTATGGCTACACCTTC.

This CDR3 is CASSSTGTNTEAFF. The CDR3 DNA sequence: TGCGCCAGCAGTTCGACAGGGACGAACACTGAAGCTTTCTTT. This chain uses TRBV10-1 with TRBJ1-1, with 7 bases fitting TRBD1. Per the germline V gene, CDR1 is WNHNN and CDR2 is SYGVQD (reference sequence). The CDR3 has 14 residues. J was trimmed by 1 base and V by 5 bases; bases with no gene match: 4.

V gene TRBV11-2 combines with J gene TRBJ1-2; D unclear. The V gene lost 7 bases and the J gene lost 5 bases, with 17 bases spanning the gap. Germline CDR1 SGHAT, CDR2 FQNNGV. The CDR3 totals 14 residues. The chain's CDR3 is CASTPTSADYGYTF. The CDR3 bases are TGTGCCAGCACCCCCACCTCGGCAGATTATGGCTACACCTTC.

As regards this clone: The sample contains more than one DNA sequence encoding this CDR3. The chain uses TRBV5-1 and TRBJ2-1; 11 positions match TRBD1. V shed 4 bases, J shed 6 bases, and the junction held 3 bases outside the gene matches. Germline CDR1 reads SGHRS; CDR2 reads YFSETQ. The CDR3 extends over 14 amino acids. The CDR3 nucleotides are TGCGCCAGCAGCGAAGGGACAGGGGGCAATGAGCAGTTCTTC. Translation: CASSEGTGGNEQFF.

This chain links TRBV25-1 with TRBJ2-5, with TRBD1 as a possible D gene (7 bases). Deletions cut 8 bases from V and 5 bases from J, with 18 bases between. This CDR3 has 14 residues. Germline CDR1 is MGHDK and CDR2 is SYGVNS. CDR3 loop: CASGGAGGLETQYF. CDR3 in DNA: TGTGCCAGCGGTGGGGCAGGGGGGCTGGAGACCCAGTACTTC.

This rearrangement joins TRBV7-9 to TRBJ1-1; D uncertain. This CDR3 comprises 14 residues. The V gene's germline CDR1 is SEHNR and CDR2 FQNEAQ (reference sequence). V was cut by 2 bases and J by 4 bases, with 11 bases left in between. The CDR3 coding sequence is TGTGCCAGCAGCTTATATACGGATAGCACTGAAGCTTTCTTT. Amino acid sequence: CASSLYTDSTEAFF.

The CDR3 region is CAISESSGNSYEQYF. The CDR3 DNA reads TGTGCCATCAGTGAGTCGAGCGGGAACTCCTACGAGCAGTACTTC. This chain uses TRBV10-3 with TRBJ2-7; 7 bases line up with TRBD2. This CDR3 is built from 15 residues. V shed 0 bases, J shed 0 bases, and the junction held 2 bases outside the gene matches. Germline V gives CDR1 ENHRY, CDR2 SYGVKD.

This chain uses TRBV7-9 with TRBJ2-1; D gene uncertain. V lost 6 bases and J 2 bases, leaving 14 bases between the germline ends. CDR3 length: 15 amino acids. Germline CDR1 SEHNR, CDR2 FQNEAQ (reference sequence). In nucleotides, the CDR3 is TGTGCCAGCAGTTTTCCCTTGTCCCCCTACAATGAGCAGTTCTTC. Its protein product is CASSFPLSPYNEQFF. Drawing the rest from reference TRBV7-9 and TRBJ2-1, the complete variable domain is DTGVSQNPRHKITKRGQNVTFRCDPISEHNRLYWYRQTLGQGPEFLTYFQNEAQLEKSRLLSDRFSAERPKGSFSTLEIQRTEQGDSAMYLCASSFPLSPYNEQFFGPGTRLTVL.

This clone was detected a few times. The CDR3, as DNA: TGTGCCAGCAGCCTCCCTGGAAAGCCCCAGCATTTT. This translates into CASSLPGKPQHF. The chain joins TRBV7-6 to TRBJ1-5; D remains unclear. CDR1 and CDR2 (germline): SGHVS, FNYEAQ. CDR3 size: 12 residues. V was cut by 5 bases and J by 8 bases, with 10 bases left in between.

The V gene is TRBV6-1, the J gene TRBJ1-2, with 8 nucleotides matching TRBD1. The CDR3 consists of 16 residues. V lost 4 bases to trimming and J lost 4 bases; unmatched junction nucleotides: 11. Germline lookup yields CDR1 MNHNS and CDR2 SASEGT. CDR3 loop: CASSVQTGVGSYGYTF. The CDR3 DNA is TGTGCCAGCAGTGTCCAGACAGGGGTCGGTAGCTATGGCTACACCTTC.

The CDR3 reads CASSPEYRETGGYTF. CDR3 coding DNA: TGTGCCAGCAGCCCAGAATACAGGGAAACGGGGGGCTACACCTTC. The chain joins TRBV4-2 to TRBJ1-2; tentatively, D is TRBD1 (6 bases). V was shortened by 4 bases and J by 8 bases, with 20 bases between the two germline ends. CDR1 LGHNA and CDR2 YNFKEQ come from the germline V gene. CDR3 length: 15 residues.

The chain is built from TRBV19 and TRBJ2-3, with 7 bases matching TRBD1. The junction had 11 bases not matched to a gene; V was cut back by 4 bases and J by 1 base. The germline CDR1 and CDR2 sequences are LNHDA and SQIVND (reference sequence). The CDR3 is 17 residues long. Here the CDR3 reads CASSRVGQVSRTDTQYF. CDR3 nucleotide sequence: TGTGCCAGTAGTAGGGTTGGACAGGTTTCCCGCACAGATACGCAGTATTTT. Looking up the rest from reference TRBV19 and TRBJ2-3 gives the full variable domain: DGGITQSPKYLFRKEGQNVTLSCEQNLNHDAMYWYRQDPGQGLRLIYYSQIVNDFQKGDIAEGYSVSREKKESFPLTVTSAQKNPTAFYLCASSRVGQVSRTDTQYFGPGTRLTVL.

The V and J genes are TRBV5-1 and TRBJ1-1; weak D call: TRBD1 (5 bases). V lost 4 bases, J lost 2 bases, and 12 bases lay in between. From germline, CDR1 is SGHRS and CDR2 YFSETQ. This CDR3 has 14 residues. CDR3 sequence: CASSRDGPNTEAFF. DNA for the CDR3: TGCGCCAGCAGCAGGGACGGTCCTAACACTGAAGCTTTCTTT.